These 4 T cell receptor beta chains were sequenced from one sample in a study of T cell clonality in common variable immunodeficiency. The table came from immunoSEQ multiplex PCR; TCRdb's copy has only in-frame clones and leaves some out. This set yields 35,000 to 45,000 clones and no singletons; the top ten hold approximately 3.6%. Source material: peripheral blood mononuclear cells. These receptors all stem from a person between 18 and 69 years old in good health.

At least ten counts were recorded for this clone. The read gets to within 3 residues of the CDR3 end, and the germline J gene fills in the rest. The chain is built from TRBV7-9 and TRBJ1-1; TRBD1 matches 7 bases. The junction had 11 bases not matched to a gene; V was cut back by 4 bases and J by 6 bases. The germline gives CDR1 SEHNR, CDR2 FQNEAQ (reference sequence). This CDR3 spans 15 amino acids. CDR3 amino acids: CASSSERQGFSEAFF. The covered CDR3 bases are TGTGCCAGCAGCTCAGAACGACAGGGTTTCTCTGAA.

This clone was observed at least ten times. The read stops 3 residues short of the end of the CDR3; the missing end is completed from the germline J gene. This sequence joins TRBV30 and TRBJ2-7, with TRBD2 matching 8 bases. The germline gives CDR1 GTSNPN, CDR2 SVGIG (reference sequence). The V segment lost 3 bases and the J segment 3 bases; nucleotides outside the gene matches: 13. The CDR3 runs to 16 residues. The CDR3 DNA, read in part, is TGTGCCTGGAGGAGACTACGCGGGAGGATTATCTACGAG. Amino acids: CAWRRLRGRIIYE. The CDR3 as a whole reads CAWRRLRGRIIYEQYF.

This clone was counted only a few times. This may stem from a read error, because a much larger clone lies one nucleotide away. The read comes to an end 3 residues before the CDR3 does, leaving the germline J gene to fill in the end. Other nucleotide sequences from this sample produce the same CDR3. The chain has TRBV20-1 and TRBJ1-2; D may be TRBD1 (6 bases). CDR3 length: 12 amino acids. CDR1 and CDR2 (germline): DFQATT, SNEGSKA (reference sequence). The CDR3 reads CSASPGAYGYTF. The DNA read from the CDR3 is TGCAGTGCTAGTCCAGGGGCCTATGGA.

This clone appeared many times. The sequenced fragment ends 3 residues before the CDR3 boundary, so the rest is inferred from the germline J gene. This chain joins TRBV19 and TRBJ1-4; no definite D call. Germline V gene sequence: CDR1 LNHDA, CDR2 SQIVND (reference sequence). V lost 9 bases and J lost 3, with 11 bases in between. The CDR3 is 13 amino acids. The part of the CDR3 DNA that was read is TGTGCCAGCCACGCAGAAGCTAATGAAAAA. Translation: CASHAEANEK. The CDR3, in full, reads CASHAEANEKLFF.